A single sample gave rise to the 32 T cell receptor beta chains below, sequenced in a study of T cell responses to AZD1222 COVID-19 vaccine. TCRdb's copy holds only in-frame clones and misses some; the assay was immunoSEQ multiplex PCR. The sample holds some 100,000 clones, over 75% seen once. The specimen was peripheral blood, collected on day 0 of AZD1222 vaccination. The receptors derive from an adult in good health.

The rearrangement joins TRBV7-3 to TRBJ1-6; TRBD1 matches 7 bases. This CDR3 region has 16 residues. The germline V gene encodes CDR1 SGHTA and CDR2 FQGTGA. After removal of 2 bases from V and 8 bases from J, the junction contained 9 bases not matched to a gene. The CDR3 nucleotides are TGTGCCAGCAGCTTACGCACCGGGACAGCGGATTCACCCCTCCACTTT. Protein product: CASSLRTGTADSPLHF.

A remark on this clone: The junction departs from germline at one end; a sequencing error may be responsible. J is TRBJ2-1 and V is TRBV2; possible D gene TRBD1, 6 bases. Germline CDR1 reads SNHLY; CDR2 reads FYNNEI. This CDR3 region has 14 residues. The CDR3 is CASKWGPSFNEQFF. CDR3 bases: TGTGCCAGCAAGTGGGGGCCTTCCTTCAATGAGCAGTTCTTC.

The chain recombines TRBV27 with TRBJ1-2, with 9 bases aligning to TRBD1. CDR1 MNHEY and CDR2 SMNVEV come from the germline V gene (reference sequence). This CDR3 contains 15 residues. The trim removed 3 bases at V and 3 bases at J, leaving 5 bases unmatched. DNA of the CDR3: TGTGCCAGCAGTTTCACAGGGGGCTGGTACTATGGCTACACCTTC. It translates to CASSFTGGWYYGYTF.

The V gene is TRBV9, the J gene TRBJ1-2; 7 bases are a match to TRBD1. This CDR3 has 13 residues. Germline V gives CDR1 SGDLS, CDR2 YYNGEE. The trim removed 3 bases at V and 4 bases at J, leaving 3 bases unmatched. The CDR3 reads CASSAGQAYGYTF. In DNA form, the CDR3 reads TGTGCCAGCAGCGCAGGACAGGCCTATGGCTACACCTTC.

The chain uses TRBV6-5 and TRBJ1-1; D is possibly TRBD1 (6 bases). The CDR3 is 13 amino acids. Per germline, CDR1 MNHEY and CDR2 SVGAGI. Trimming pared 5 bases from V and 6 bases from J, leaving 13 bases between. CDR3 sequence reads: CASSIQGSSEAFF. The CDR3 DNA is TGTGCCAGCAGTATACAGGGAAGTTCTGAAGCTTTCTTT.

The chain couples TRBV6-5 to TRBJ1-1, with no clear D. The CDR3 contains 14 residues. Germline CDR1 is MNHEY and CDR2 is SVGAGI. V shed 2 bases and J shed 1 base, with 8 bases lying between them. The CDR3 region has the DNA TGTGCCAGCAGTTACGGCTGGGAGAACACTGAAGCTTTCTTT. Amino acid sequence: CASSYGWENTEAFF.

The V call is TRBV10-3, the J call TRBJ2-7; a weak D match, TRBD1 (6 bases). CDR1 ENHRY and CDR2 SYGVKD come from the germline V gene. Trimming stripped 2 bases from V and 7 bases from J, with 15 bases between. This CDR3 has 14 amino acids. CDR3 protein: CAISEMAGAREQYF. In nucleotides, the CDR3 is TGTGCCATCAGTGAGATGGCAGGGGCCCGTGAGCAGTACTTC.

In DNA form, the CDR3 reads TGCAGCGCTGGGGGCAAAGAGACCCAGTACTTC. As protein: CSAGGKETQYF. The rearrangement uses TRBV29-1 and TRBJ2-5; the D gene is possibly TRBD1 (6 bases). This CDR3 is 11 amino acids long. V was clipped by 7 bases and J by 3 bases, with 9 bases between them. Germline assignment: CDR1 SQVTM and CDR2 ANQGSEA.

The V and J genes are TRBV10-1 and TRBJ1-5; no definite D call. This CDR3 has 13 residues. Germline values: CDR1 WNHNN, CDR2 SYGVQD (reference sequence). The V and J ends lost 6 bases and 9 bases respectively, with 15 bases between them. Here the CDR3 reads CASRDRLIGPQHF. The DNA for the CDR3 is TGCGCCAGCAGGGACCGCCTAATCGGGCCCCAGCATTTT.

The rearrangement links TRBV3-1 (or the pseudogene TRBV3-2) to TRBJ1-5, with no clear D. This CDR3 region has 14 residues. V was trimmed by 6 bases and J by 5 bases, leaving 14 bases between them. Germline V gene lookup returns CDR1 LGHDT and CDR2 YNNKEL (reference sequence). CDR3 bases: TGTGCCAGCAGTCCAAACAGCGGCGATCAGCCCCAGCATTTT. Amino acid sequence: CASSPNSGDQPQHF.

The chain is built from TRBV5-1 and TRBJ1-1; TRBD1 matches at 8 bases. J gave up 4 bases and V 3 bases, and 8 bases lay outside the gene matches. In germline, CDR1 is SGHRS, CDR2 YFSETQ. The CDR3 runs to 15 residues. The CDR3 DNA reads as TGCGCCAGCAGCTCTGGACAGGGTGAAGGCACTGAAGCTTTCTTT. This gives the protein CASSSGQGEGTEAFF.

The chain is built from TRBV28 and TRBJ1-5; 7 bases agree with TRBD1. Unmatched junction bases numbered 2, after V lost 5 bases and J lost 1 base. The germline V gene has CDR1 MDHEN and CDR2 SYDVKM. This CDR3 region has 14 residues. As DNA, the CDR3 is TGTGCCAGCAGTGCACAGGGGAGCAATCAGCCCCAGCATTTT. This codes for CASSAQGSNQPQHF.

V is TRBV5-5 and J is TRBJ1-5; D is perhaps TRBD1 (5 bases). The CDR3 extends over 15 amino acids. The germline gives CDR1 SGHKS, CDR2 YYEKEE (reference sequence). Trimming took off 4 bases at V and 4 bases at J, with 15 bases between the two ends. CDR3 loop: CASSPGPPGNQPQHF. CDR3 sequence (DNA): TGTGCCAGCAGCCCGGGACCCCCCGGGAATCAGCCCCAGCATTTT.

The J gene is TRBJ1-5, the V gene TRBV5-6, with a possible D match to TRBD1 (6 bases). V shed 1 base and J shed 7 bases, with 15 bases lying between them. Germline V gives CDR1 SGHDT, CDR2 YYEEEE. The CDR3 covers 15 residues. CDR3 residues: CASSLRTGGRQPQHF. DNA for the CDR3: TGTGCCAGCAGCTTGAGAACGGGGGGGCGGCAGCCCCAGCATTTT.

The chain is built from TRBV5-1 and TRBJ1-1; no firm D call. The germline V and J ends were trimmed by 3 bases and 3 bases, with 9 bases remaining between them. Looked up from germline, CDR1 is SGHRS and CDR2 is YFSETQ. The CDR3 totals 13 residues. CDR3 region: CASSSDLHTEAFF. For the CDR3, the DNA is TGCGCCAGCAGCTCCGATCTTCACACTGAAGCTTTCTTT.

The chain carries TRBV6-5 and TRBJ1-5; 7 bases align to TRBD1. The V segment lost 5 bases and the J segment 5 bases; nucleotides outside the gene matches: 6. There are 14 residues in the CDR3. Germline V gene data show CDR1 as MNHEY and CDR2 as SVGAGI. The CDR3 is CASSTLTGYQPQHF. The CDR3 bases are TGTGCCAGCAGTACCCTGACAGGGTATCAGCCCCAGCATTTT.

The rearrangement links TRBV19 to TRBJ2-7, with D hard to call. The CDR3 has 14 residues. V was pared by 4 bases and J by 0 bases, with 10 bases between. CDR1 and CDR2 from the germline V gene are LNHDA and SQIVND (reference sequence). CDR3: CASSSRADSYEQYF. The CDR3 nucleotides are TGTGCCAGTAGTAGTAGGGCAGACTCCTACGAGCAGTACTTC.

This chain links TRBV5-6 with TRBJ1-2; D is uncertain. Trimming cost V 3 bases and J 5 bases, with 17 bases left between them. This CDR3 is built from 15 residues. Germline lookup yields CDR1 SGHDT and CDR2 YYEEEE. The CDR3 spells CASSSPTRFWYGYTF. The CDR3 bases are TGTGCCAGCAGCTCCCCGACAAGGTTTTGGTATGGCTACACCTTC. The complete variable domain, with remaining parts taken from reference TRBV5-6 and TRBJ1-2, reads DAGVTQSPTHLIKTRGQQVTLRCSPKSGHDTVSWYQQALGQGPQFIFQYYEEEERQRGNFPDRFSGHQFPNYSSELNVNALLLGDSALYLCASSSPTRFWYGYTFGSGTRLTVV.

This clone was seen a single time. This chain links TRBV19 with TRBJ1-2; D is possibly TRBD1 (6 bases). V was trimmed by 7 bases and J by 6 bases, leaving 21 bases between them. The CDR3 loop spans 15 amino acids. Per germline, CDR1 LNHDA and CDR2 SQIVND (reference sequence). This CDR3 reads CASNGRGEGSNGYTF. As DNA, the CDR3 is TGTGCCAGTAACGGCAGGGGAGAAGGCTCCAATGGCTACACCTTC.

The V and J genes are TRBV6-5 and TRBJ1-2, with D unresolved. V lost 4 bases, J lost 4 bases, and 13 bases lay in between. Germline loops: CDR1 MNHEY, CDR2 SVGAGI. The CDR3 loop spans 14 amino acids. The CDR3: CASSSVGRFYGYTF. CDR3 nucleotides: TGTGCCAGCAGTTCGGTTGGCAGGTTCTATGGCTACACCTTC.

V usage is TRBV6-2 or TRBV6-3 and J usage is TRBJ1-6; D call uncertain. CDR3 size: 13 residues. Trimming took off 3 bases at V and 7 bases at J, with 7 bases between the two ends. The germline V gene has CDR1 MNHEY and CDR2 SVGEGT. CDR3 sequence reads: CASSYGANSPLHF. The CDR3 DNA sequence: TGTGCCAGCAGTTATGGTGCCAATTCACCCCTCCACTTT.

V is TRBV27 and J is TRBJ1-2, with D possibly matching TRBD1 (5 bases). Trimming took off 5 bases at V and 7 bases at J, with 14 bases between the two ends. Per the germline V gene, CDR1 is MNHEY and CDR2 is SMNVEV (reference sequence). There are 13 residues in the CDR3. CDR3 loop: CASSTPRGIGYTF. Here the CDR3 DNA reads TGTGCCAGCAGTACCCCGAGGGGCATTGGCTACACCTTC.

The rearrangement uses TRBV5-4 and TRBJ1-6, with 9 bases that match TRBD1. Per germline, CDR1 SGHNT and CDR2 YYREEE (reference sequence). With V trimmed by 3 bases and J by 13 bases, 17 bases remained unmatched. The CDR3 totals 17 residues. CDR3 bases: TGTGCCAGCAGCTCGCATTTAATTTTACAGGGGGCGAGTCCCCTCCACTTT. It specifies CASSSHLILQGASPLHF.

In this sample, this clone turned up once. The J gene is TRBJ2-1, the V gene TRBV29-1; D may be TRBD1 (6 bases). The CDR3 runs 14 residues. Germline V CDR1 and CDR2: SQVTM, ANQGSEA. Trimming left V 8 bases short and J 4 bases short, with 18 bases between. CDR3 loop: CSIGDKRLYNEQFF. In DNA, the CDR3 is TGCAGCATTGGGGACAAAAGATTATACAATGAGCAGTTCTTC.

V usage is TRBV2 and J usage is TRBJ1-4; D ambiguous. Germline CDR1 reads SNHLY; CDR2 reads FYNNEI. Trimming took off 7 bases at V and 8 bases at J, with 20 bases between the two ends. The CDR3 spans 15 residues. The CDR3 sequence: CASKARASLIEKLFF. As DNA, the CDR3 is TGTGCCAGCAAGGCTCGCGCCTCCTTAATAGAAAAACTGTTTTTT.

V is TRBV5-1 and J is TRBJ2-1; 13 bases align to TRBD2. CDR1 is SGHRS and CDR2 is YFSETQ in the germline V gene. Losses at the gene ends were 4 bases for V and 14 bases for J; bases not matched to a gene: 21. The CDR3 covers 18 residues. CDR3 coding DNA: TGCGCCAGCAGCCCGCTTCAACCGGGGGGACTAGCGGGACGAGGGGAGTTCTTC. Residues: CASSPLQPGGLAGRGEFF.

The chain employs TRBV27 and TRBJ2-1; TRBD2 agrees at 7 bases. The germline V gene encodes CDR1 MNHEY and CDR2 SMNVEV (reference sequence). With 3 bases clipped from V and 6 bases from J, the junction kept 5 bases outside the gene matches. This CDR3 contains 14 residues. The chain's CDR3 is CASSFTGGGNEQFF. In nucleotides, the CDR3 is TGTGCCAGCAGTTTTACGGGGGGAGGCAATGAGCAGTTCTTC.

The rearrangement uses TRBV2 and TRBJ2-3; possibly TRBD2 for D (6 bases). Germline V CDR1 and CDR2: SNHLY, FYNNEI. The CDR3 runs to 12 residues. The ends were cut back, 6 bases at V and 6 bases at J, with 10 bases in the middle. CDR3 DNA: TGTGCCAGCAGGACGGAGGGTGATACGCAGTATTTT. This codes for CASRTEGDTQYF.

The V call is TRBV5-5, the J call TRBJ1-5; no clear D. Per germline, CDR1 SGHKS and CDR2 YYEKEE (reference sequence). V lost 5 bases, J lost 5 bases, and 14 bases lay in between. The length of the CDR3 is 14 residues. The CDR3 DNA reads as TGTGCCAGCAGTTACAGCACGCTCGATCAGCCCCAGCATTTT. This codes for CASSYSTLDQPQHF.

The chain recombines TRBV2 with TRBJ1-6; the match to TRBD1 covers 7 bases. The CDR3 is 13 amino acids. The V gene's germline CDR1 is SNHLY and CDR2 FYNNEI. V shed 4 bases and J 10 bases; nucleotides not matched to a gene: 4. DNA for the CDR3: TGTGCCAGCAGTGGACAGGGCCGGTCACCCCTCCACTTT. It yields the protein CASSGQGRSPLHF.

This sequence joins TRBV7-9 and TRBJ2-1, with 11 bases aligning to TRBD2. This CDR3 region has 17 residues. V dropped 5 bases and J dropped 7; count of bases not matched to a gene: 13. Germline CDR1 and CDR2: SEHNR and FQNEAQ (reference sequence). CDR3 amino acids: CASSPSPFWTSGNEQFF. The CDR3 bases are TGTGCCAGCAGCCCCTCCCCCTTCTGGACTAGCGGGAATGAGCAGTTCTTC.

V is TRBV21-1 and J is TRBJ1-3. TRBV21-1 counts as a pseudogene. The CDR3 is 16 amino acids. The CDR3 region has the DNA TGTGCCAGCGAGCGGGCCGAGACAGAGACGAGAAACACCATATATTTT. Protein product: CASERAETETRNTIYF.